These 29 T cell receptor beta chains were sequenced from one sample in a study of monozygotic twins with inflammatory bowel disease. Each CDR3 protein gets one entry in TCRdb, which reprocessed the 5' RACE reads and gives no DNA. Recorded for this sample: about 160,000 distinct CDR3 sequences. Sequenced: blood. The receptors derive from a human donor with ulcerative colitis or Crohn's disease, or a healthy co-twin of an affected twin (not recorded which).

The gene calls are TRBV11-1 and TRBJ2-2; TCRdb's D call, TRBD1, is unchecked because there is no DNA. The CDR3 spans 15 residues. The V gene's germline CDR1 is SGHAT and CDR2 FQDESV (reference sequence). This chain's CDR3 is CASSSPVRNTGELFF.

The gene calls are TRBV18 and TRBJ1-1. There are 13 residues in the CDR3. Per the germline V gene, CDR1 is KGHSH and CDR2 is LQKENI. This chain's CDR3 is CASSPRTQVEAFF.

The chain couples TRBV5-5 to TRBJ2-7. Germline V lookup: CDR1 SGHKS, CDR2 YYEKEE (reference sequence). This CDR3 is 13 amino acids long. CDR3 region: CASSLTSPYEQYF.

The chain recombines TRBV19 with TRBJ1-1; TCRdb reports TRBD1, a call that lacks DNA to check it against. CDR3 size: 14 residues. Per the germline V gene, CDR1 is LNHDA and CDR2 is SQIVND (reference sequence). CDR3 amino acids: CASSSTGGGTEAFF.

The genes are TRBV7-9 and TRBJ2-3; TCRdb reports TRBD2, a call that lacks DNA to check it against. Per the germline V gene, CDR1 is SEHNR and CDR2 is FQNEAQ (reference sequence). This CDR3 contains 17 residues. CDR3: CAATEEREATSTDTQYF.

The J gene is TRBJ2-1, the V gene TRBV20-1; checking the TCRdb D call of TRBD2 is not possible without DNA. Germline V CDR1 and CDR2: DFQATT, SNEGSKA (reference sequence). The CDR3 totals 16 residues. CDR3 amino acids: CSASPTSGRAYNEQFF.

This sequence joins TRBV23-1 and TRBJ1-2; without DNA, the TCRdb call of TRBD1 cannot be checked. TRBV23-1 is an ORF, and what it does is uncertain. The CDR3 is 15 residues long. CDR3 protein: CASSLLQGRDYGYTF.

The rearrangement joins TRBV11-2 to TRBJ2-2; with no DNA, the TCRdb D assignment of TRBD1 cannot be verified. This CDR3 region has 15 residues. Germline V gene lookup returns CDR1 SGHAT and CDR2 FQNNGV. CDR3 region: CASSPPGPNTGELFF.

CDR3 amino acids: CASSLNIGYEQYF. The gene calls are TRBV12-3 or TRBV12-4 and TRBJ2-7. This CDR3 has 13 amino acids.

J is TRBJ1-4 and V is TRBV14. The CDR3 runs 16 residues. Per germline, CDR1 SGHDN and CDR2 FVKESK. This CDR3 is CASSQGGFATNEKLFF.

This sequence joins TRBV5-1 and TRBJ2-3; TCRdb designates TRBD1, a call that cannot be tested without DNA. The germline V gene has CDR1 SGHRS and CDR2 YFSETQ. This CDR3 is 15 amino acids long. The CDR3 reads CASSADRVAFYTQYF.

The V call is TRBV6-5, the J call TRBJ1-2. The CDR3 runs 15 residues. The germline gives CDR1 MNHEY, CDR2 SVGAGI. CDR3 in amino acids: CASSYGSVSRDGYTF.

This chain links TRBV12-3 or TRBV12-4 with TRBJ2-7; the TCRdb call, TRBD1, lacks DNA for checking. The CDR3 is made up of 17 amino acids. The CDR3 here is CASSLTGTGFPTREQYF.

The rearrangement joins TRBV7-2 to TRBJ2-1; the TCRdb call, TRBD1, lacks DNA for checking. Germline assignment: CDR1 SGHTA and CDR2 FQGNSA. The CDR3 sequence is 16 residues long. The CDR3 is CASSLVRGVSYNEQFF.

This chain connects TRBV19 to TRBJ2-7; TCRdb indicates TRBD1, and absent DNA this call remains unverified. The CDR3 totals 15 residues. The germline gives CDR1 LNHDA, CDR2 SQIVND (reference sequence). This chain's CDR3 is CASSIPGQGLYEQYF. Supplemented by reference TRBV19 and TRBJ2-7, the full variable domain reads DGGITQSPKYLFRKEGQNVTLSCEQNLNHDAMYWYRQDPGQGLRLIYYSQIVNDFQKGDIAEGYSVSREKKESFPLTVTSAQKNPTAFYLCASSIPGQGLYEQYFGPGTRLTVT.

The rearrangement uses TRBV3-1 and TRBJ1-1. The CDR3 consists of 11 residues. Germline assignment: CDR1 LGHDT and CDR2 YNNKEL (reference sequence). CDR3 region: CASSQDFEAFF. The full variable domain, in which reference TRBV3-1 and TRBJ1-1 provide the parts outside the CDR3, is DTAVSQTPKYLVTQMGNDKSIKCEQNLGHDTMYWYKQDSKKFLKIMFSYNNKELIINETVPNRFSPKSPDKAHLNLHINSLELGDSAVYFCASSQDFEAFFGQGTRLTVV.

The J gene is TRBJ2-7, the V gene TRBV7-2; checking the TCRdb D call of TRBD2 is not possible without DNA. The CDR3 covers 16 residues. CDR1 SGHTA and CDR2 FQGNSA come from the germline V gene. This chain's CDR3 is CASSLATDYPSYEQYF.

The chain carries TRBV11-2 and TRBJ2-1; TCRdb picks TRBD2, but there is no DNA to check that call. The CDR3 spans 14 residues. Germline V gene sequence: CDR1 SGHAT, CDR2 FQNNGV. The CDR3 is CASSLLANYNEQFF.

The J gene is TRBJ2-3, the V gene TRBV18; the D call of TRBD2 rests on TCRdb alone, since no DNA is present to check it. Germline values: CDR1 KGHSH, CDR2 LQKENI. The CDR3 consists of 16 residues. The CDR3 loop is CASSPLPGLAVDTQYF. Supplemented by reference TRBV18 and TRBJ2-3, the full variable domain reads NAGVMQNPRHLVRRRGQEARLRCSPMKGHSHVYWYRQLPEEGLKFMVYLQKENIIDESGMPKERFSAEFPKEGPSILRIQQVVRGDSAAYFCASSPLPGLAVDTQYFGPGTRLTVL.

This sequence joins TRBV2 and TRBJ2-7; absent DNA, TCRdb's TRBD2 call cannot be checked. The CDR3 is 14 residues long. Germline CDR1 is SNHLY and CDR2 is FYNNEI. CDR3 protein: CASNSQRRPYEQYF.

V is TRBV29-1 and J is TRBJ2-7; TCRdb returns TRBD2, unconfirmable since there is no DNA. CDR1 is SQVTM and CDR2 is ANQGSEA in the germline V gene. The CDR3 sequence is 14 residues long. Here the CDR3 reads CSVEGGRGGYEQYF.

The chain combines TRBV18 with TRBJ2-7; with no DNA, the TCRdb D assignment of TRBD1 cannot be verified. The CDR3 is 14 residues long. Germline values: CDR1 KGHSH, CDR2 LQKENI. CDR3 amino acids: CASSPPGQAYEQYF.

J is TRBJ1-2 and V is TRBV5-1; with no DNA, the TCRdb D assignment of TRBD1 cannot be verified. The germline CDR1 and CDR2 sequences are SGHRS and YFSETQ. The CDR3 runs 13 residues. This chain's CDR3 is CASSSEQGTGYTF.

The V gene is TRBV19, the J gene TRBJ1-2. The germline CDR1 and CDR2 sequences are LNHDA and SQIVND (reference sequence). The CDR3 loop spans 14 amino acids. The CDR3: CASSVDSGIYGYTF.

The V gene is TRBV10-3, the J gene TRBJ2-1; with no DNA, the TCRdb D assignment of TRBD1 cannot be verified. From germline, CDR1 is ENHRY and CDR2 SYGVKD. The CDR3 runs 15 residues. CDR3 loop: CAISDGERGPNEQFF.

This chain links TRBV3-1 with TRBJ1-6; without DNA, the TCRdb call of TRBD1 cannot be checked. The CDR3 is made up of 15 amino acids. The V gene's germline CDR1 is LGHDT and CDR2 YNNKEL (reference sequence). The CDR3 sequence is CASSQTPWGDSPLHF.

This chain links TRBV6-5 with TRBJ1-2; with no DNA, the TCRdb D assignment of TRBD1 cannot be verified. CDR1 is MNHEY and CDR2 is SVGAGI in the germline V gene. The CDR3 runs to 12 residues. CDR3 loop: CATATGEDGYTF.

This chain links TRBV3-1 with TRBJ1-2. This CDR3 spans 16 amino acids. Germline lookup yields CDR1 LGHDT and CDR2 YNNKEL (reference sequence). The CDR3 reads CASSQDPGPNNYGYTF.

V is TRBV7-3 and J is TRBJ2-4; lacking DNA, the TRBD1 call made by TCRdb goes unchecked. CDR3 size: 16 residues. Per the germline V gene, CDR1 is SGHTA and CDR2 is FQGTGA. This chain's CDR3 is CASSLRGGIPKNIQYF.